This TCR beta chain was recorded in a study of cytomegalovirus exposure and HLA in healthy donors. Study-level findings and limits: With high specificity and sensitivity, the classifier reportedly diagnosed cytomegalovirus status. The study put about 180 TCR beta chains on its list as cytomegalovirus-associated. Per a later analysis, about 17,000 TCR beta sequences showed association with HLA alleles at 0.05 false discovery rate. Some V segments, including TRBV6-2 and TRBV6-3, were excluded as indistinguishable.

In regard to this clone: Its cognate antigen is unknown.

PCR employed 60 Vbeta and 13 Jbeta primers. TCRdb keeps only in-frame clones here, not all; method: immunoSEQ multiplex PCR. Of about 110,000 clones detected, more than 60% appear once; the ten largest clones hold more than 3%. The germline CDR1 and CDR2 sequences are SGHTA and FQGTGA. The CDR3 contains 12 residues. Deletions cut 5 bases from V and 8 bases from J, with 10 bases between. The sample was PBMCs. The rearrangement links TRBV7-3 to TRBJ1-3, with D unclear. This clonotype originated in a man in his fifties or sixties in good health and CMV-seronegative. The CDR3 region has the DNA TGTGCCAGCAGCCCGGTGGTGTACACCATATATTTT. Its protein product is CASSPVVYTIYF.